This TCR beta chain was recovered during a study of cytomegalovirus exposure and HLA in healthy donors. A note on this clone: Antigen unknown.

The PCR contained 60 Vbeta and 13 Jbeta primers. How the authors handled the data: About 83 million unique TCR beta chains, 10 million to 14 million shared, were counted in a later analysis. The assay was immunoSEQ multiplex PCR, and TCRdb's table has in-frame clones only and misses some. V, J and clone size reflect that table, while D and trimming were determined from the DNA. This listing includes approximately 110,000 clones. Study-wide results and limits: Later analysis demonstrated an association between a missense DCLRE1C variant and TCR beta V- and J-gene trimming. The authors reported that TCR beta sequences could predict HLA-A and HLA-B alleles. These predictions were accurate for most subjects in the first cohort. With further analysis later on, most CMV-associated TCR beta chains appeared HLA-restricted.

This clonotype originated in a man aged 18 to 29 in good health and CMV-seronegative. Sequenced: PBMCs.

The CDR3 region has the DNA TGTGCCAGCAGCGTCACTGACAGCGACAATGAGCAGTTCTTC. Amino acid sequence: CASSVTDSDNEQFF. The V call is TRBV7-9, the J call TRBJ2-1, with D possibly matching TRBD1 (5 bases). The V gene lost 5 bases and the J gene lost 5 bases, with 13 bases spanning the gap. The CDR3 loop spans 14 amino acids. In germline, CDR1 is SEHNR, CDR2 FQNEAQ (reference sequence).